What follows are 13 T cell receptor beta chains derived from one specimen sequenced in a study of cytomegalovirus exposure and HLA in healthy donors. In the PCR, 60 Vbeta and 13 Jbeta primers were used. Using immunoSEQ multiplex PCR, the repertoire was profiled, and TCRdb retains in-frame clones only, with some absent. Of 200,000 or so clones listed, around 83% were seen once; the top ten hold approximately 6.5%. The source material was PBMCs. Source of these receptors: a woman aged 50 to 60 in good health and CMV-seropositive.

The gene calls are TRBV6-6 and TRBJ2-3; a possible D gene is TRBD2 (5 bases). The CDR3 spans 14 residues. CDR1 is MNHNY, CDR2 SVGAGI, per germline (reference sequence). Trimming took 7 bases from V and 5 from J, leaving 16 bases between them. The CDR3 region is CASTDEGRLDTQYF. CDR3 coding DNA: TGTGCCAGCACCGATGAGGGAAGATTAGATACGCAGTATTTT.

The genes are TRBV12-5 and TRBJ2-1; 14 bases align to TRBD2. The CDR3 runs to 20 residues. With 1 base clipped from V and 8 bases from J, the junction kept 16 bases outside the gene matches. The germline gives CDR1 LGHNT, CDR2 FRNRAP. The CDR3 here is CASGLGPGLAGASTIYEQFF. The DNA for the CDR3 is TGTGCTAGTGGTTTGGGACCGGGACTAGCGGGAGCGAGTACAATTTATGAGCAGTTCTTC.

The chain combines TRBV28 with TRBJ1-5; D unresolved. The CDR3 loop spans 16 amino acids. Germline-derived CDR1 and CDR2 are MDHEN and SYDVKM. The V and J ends lost 5 bases and 0 bases respectively, with 14 bases between them. The chain's CDR3 is CASSPRTAYSNQPQHF. DNA for the CDR3: TGTGCCAGCAGTCCCAGGACTGCATATAGCAATCAGCCCCAGCATTTT.

The rearrangement uses TRBV28 and TRBJ2-5, with D perhaps TRBD1 (5 bases). V lost 3 bases to trimming and J lost 2 bases, with 10 bases between them. Germline V gene data show CDR1 as MDHEN and CDR2 as SYDVKM. The CDR3 sequence is 14 residues long. The CDR3 here is CASSLGQEQETQYF. In DNA form, the CDR3 reads TGTGCCAGCAGTTTGGGGCAGGAACAAGAGACCCAGTACTTC.

The rearrangement links TRBV5-1 to TRBJ2-5; D perhaps matches TRBD1 (6 bases). The CDR3 is 11 residues long. Trimming pared 0 bases from V and 9 bases from J, leaving 6 bases between. Germline V gives CDR1 SGHRS, CDR2 YFSETQ. The CDR3 sequence: CASSLGTAQYF. The CDR3 DNA reads TGCGCCAGCAGCTTGGGGACAGCCCAGTACTTC.

The rearrangement uses TRBV18 and TRBJ2-7, with D tentatively TRBD1 (5 bases). In germline, CDR1 is KGHSH, CDR2 LQKENI. The CDR3 is 14 amino acids. V lost 3 bases and J 0 bases, leaving 9 bases between the germline ends. Written as DNA, the CDR3 is TGTGCCAGCTCACCGAGTAGGGGCTCCTACGAGCAGTACTTC. Translation: CASSPSRGSYEQYF.

The V call is TRBV5-4, the J call TRBJ2-5; 7 bases align to TRBD1. After removal of 4 bases from V and 2 bases from J, the junction contained 5 bases not matched to a gene. The CDR3 covers 14 residues. Per the germline V gene, CDR1 is SGHNT and CDR2 is YYREEE (reference sequence). CDR3 DNA sequence: TGTGCCAGCAGCCGACAGGGTTTACAAGAGACCCAGTACTTC. It encodes CASSRQGLQETQYF.

This chain connects TRBV5-1 to TRBJ2-1; 9 bases are shared with TRBD2. The V gene end was trimmed by 6 bases and the J gene end by 5 bases; junction bases not matched to a gene: 9. The CDR3 sequence is 15 residues long. Germline assignment: CDR1 SGHRS and CDR2 YFSETQ. The CDR3, as DNA: TGCGCCAGCAATAACCCGGGACTAGCCGACAATGAGCAGTTCTTC. It is translated as CASNNPGLADNEQFF.

The V gene is TRBV5-1, the J gene TRBJ2-5, with 9 bases matching TRBD1. Germline trimming cut 6 bases from V and 2 bases from J; bases unmatched to any gene: 5. Germline values: CDR1 SGHRS, CDR2 YFSETQ. The CDR3 is 14 residues long. CDR3 loop: CASNTGQGQETQYF. Written as DNA, the CDR3 is TGCGCCAGCAACACGGGACAGGGACAAGAGACCCAGTACTTC.

The rearrangement joins TRBV2 to TRBJ1-1; TRBD1 is a possible D gene (6 bases). Germline V CDR1 and CDR2: SNHLY, FYNNEI. Deletions cut 4 bases from V and 5 bases from J, with 14 bases between. The CDR3 loop spans 14 amino acids. The CDR3, as DNA: TGTGCCAGCAGTGGCTCCCTCAGGGGTACTGAAGCTTTCTTT. Its translation is CASSGSLRGTEAFF.

In its sample, this clone was seen a few times. The chain joins TRBV7-2 to TRBJ2-7, with a possible D match to TRBD1 (5 bases). Germline assignment: CDR1 SGHTA and CDR2 FQGNSA. The V end was cut by 4 bases, the J end by 3 bases, with 7 bases between. The CDR3 loop spans 12 amino acids. This chain's CDR3 is CASSSQGYEQYF. The CDR3 DNA is TGTGCCAGCAGCTCCCAGGGCTACGAGCAGTACTTC.

This chain links TRBV18 with TRBJ1-6, with 8 bases that match TRBD1. Germline V gene lookup returns CDR1 KGHSH and CDR2 LQKENI. Trimming cost V 0 bases and J 7 bases; bases outside gene matches: 8. The CDR3 is made up of 17 amino acids. The CDR3 region has the DNA TGTGCCAGCTCACCACCGATTGGGAGGGACAGGAATTCACCCCTCCACTTT. It specifies CASSPPIGRDRNSPLHF.

V and J are TRBV5-1 and TRBJ1-5; no firm D call. Germline CDR1 and CDR2: SGHRS and YFSETQ. V lost 1 base and J 6 bases, leaving 8 bases between the germline ends. There are 13 residues in the CDR3. CDR3 bases: TGCGCCAGCAGCTTGATGGAGGGTCAGCCCCAGCATTTT. Amino acid sequence: CASSLMEGQPQHF.